The T cell receptor (beta chain) under discussion was sequenced for a study of naive and memory T cell subsets. Overall study findings and caveats: In naive cells, over 90% of TCR sequences were seen only once.

As concerns this clonotype: The antigen remains undetermined.

Both TRBC1 and TRBC2 were covered by a beta constant-region primer of two equimolar oligonucleotides. Nested alpha and beta constant-region primers with the SP2 primer drove four PCR rounds on ligated cDNA. TCRdb processed the UMI-ligation and nested PCR reads anew with MiXCR; each CDR3 protein has one entry. Among about 82,000 distinct CDR3 sequences, over 9% were seen once, and the ten largest hold 1.2%. This CDR3 comprises 13 residues. V dropped 5 bases and J dropped 4 bases, with 12 bases sitting between them. The sequence derives from a human donor in good health. The sample consisted of naive CD8+ T cells from blood. V gene TRBV12-3 or TRBV12-4 combines with J gene TRBJ2-7; tentatively, D is TRBD2 (5 bases). This CDR3 is CASSPGIEYEQYF. The CDR3 DNA reads TGTGCCAGCAGTCCCGGGATCGAATACGAGCAGTACTTC.